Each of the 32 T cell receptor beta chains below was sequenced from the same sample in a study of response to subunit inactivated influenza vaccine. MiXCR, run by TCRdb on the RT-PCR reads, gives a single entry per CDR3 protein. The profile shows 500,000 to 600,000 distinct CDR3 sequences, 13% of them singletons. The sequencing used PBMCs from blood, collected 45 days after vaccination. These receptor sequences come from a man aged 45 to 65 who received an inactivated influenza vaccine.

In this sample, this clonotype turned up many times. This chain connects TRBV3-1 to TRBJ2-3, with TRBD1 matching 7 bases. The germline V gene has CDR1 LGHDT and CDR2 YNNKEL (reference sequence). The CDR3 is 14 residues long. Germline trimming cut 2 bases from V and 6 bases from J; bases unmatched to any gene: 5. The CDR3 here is CASSQLQGPDTQYF. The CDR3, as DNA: TGTGCCAGCAGCCAATTACAGGGGCCGGATACGCAGTATTTT.

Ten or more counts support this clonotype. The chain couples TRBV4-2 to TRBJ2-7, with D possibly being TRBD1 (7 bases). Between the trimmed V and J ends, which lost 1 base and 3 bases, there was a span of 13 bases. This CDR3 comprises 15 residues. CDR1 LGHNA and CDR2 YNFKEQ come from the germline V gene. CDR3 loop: CASSQGGRGDYEQYF. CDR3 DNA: TGTGCCAGCAGCCAAGGCGGCAGGGGGGACTACGAGCAGTACTTC.

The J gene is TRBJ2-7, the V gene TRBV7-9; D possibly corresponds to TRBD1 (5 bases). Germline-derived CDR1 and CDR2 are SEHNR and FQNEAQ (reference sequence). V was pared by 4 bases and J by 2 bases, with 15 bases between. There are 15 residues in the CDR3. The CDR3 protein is CASSSTGKLTYEQYF. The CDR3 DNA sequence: TGTGCCAGCAGCTCCACAGGAAAACTTACCTACGAGCAGTACTTC.

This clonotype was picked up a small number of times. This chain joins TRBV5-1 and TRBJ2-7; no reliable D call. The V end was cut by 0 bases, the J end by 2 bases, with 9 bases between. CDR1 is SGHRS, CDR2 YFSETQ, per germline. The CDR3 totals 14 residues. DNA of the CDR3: TGCGCCAGCAGCTTGGCCTGGCCGACCTACGAGCAGTACTTC. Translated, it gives CASSLAWPTYEQYF.

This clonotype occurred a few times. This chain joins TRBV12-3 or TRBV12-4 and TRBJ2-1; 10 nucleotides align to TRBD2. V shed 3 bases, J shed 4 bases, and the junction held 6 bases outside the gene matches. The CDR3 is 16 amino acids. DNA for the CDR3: TGTGCCAGCAGTTTTGGGCTAGCGGGAGTGTACAATGAGCAGTTCTTC. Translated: CASSFGLAGVYNEQFF.

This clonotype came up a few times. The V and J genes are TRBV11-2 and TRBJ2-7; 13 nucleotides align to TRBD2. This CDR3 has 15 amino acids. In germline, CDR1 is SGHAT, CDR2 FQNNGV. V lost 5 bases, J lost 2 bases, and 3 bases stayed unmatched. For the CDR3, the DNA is TGTGCCAGCAGCCGGGGGACTAGCGGGGCCTACGAGCAGTACTTC. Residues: CASSRGTSGAYEQYF.

The CDR3 coding sequence is TGTGCCAGCAGTGGGTTAATGGGCACCGGGGAGCTGTTTTTT. This translates into CASSGLMGTGELFF. This chain uses TRBV12-3 or TRBV12-4 with TRBJ2-2; no clear D gene. The CDR3 totals 14 residues. V was clipped by 5 bases and J by 4 bases, with 11 bases between them.

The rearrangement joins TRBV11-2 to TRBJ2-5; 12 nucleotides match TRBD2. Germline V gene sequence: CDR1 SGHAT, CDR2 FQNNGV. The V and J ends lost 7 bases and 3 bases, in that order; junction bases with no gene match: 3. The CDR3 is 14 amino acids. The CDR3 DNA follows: TGTGCCAGCACCGGACTAGCGGGGAAAGAGACCCAGTACTTC. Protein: CASTGLAGKETQYF.

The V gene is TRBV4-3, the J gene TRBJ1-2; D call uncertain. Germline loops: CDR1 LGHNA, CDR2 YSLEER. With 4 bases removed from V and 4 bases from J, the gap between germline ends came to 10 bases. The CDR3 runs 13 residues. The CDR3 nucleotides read TGCGCCAGCAGCCGCGCAGGAAGCTATGGCTACACCTTC. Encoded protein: CASSRAGSYGYTF.

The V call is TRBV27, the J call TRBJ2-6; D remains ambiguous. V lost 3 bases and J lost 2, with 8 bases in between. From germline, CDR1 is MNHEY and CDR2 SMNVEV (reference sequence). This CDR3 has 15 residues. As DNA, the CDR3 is TGTGCCAGCAGTTTTTGGGGAACTGGGGCCAACGTCCTGACTTTC. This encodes CASSFWGTGANVLTF.

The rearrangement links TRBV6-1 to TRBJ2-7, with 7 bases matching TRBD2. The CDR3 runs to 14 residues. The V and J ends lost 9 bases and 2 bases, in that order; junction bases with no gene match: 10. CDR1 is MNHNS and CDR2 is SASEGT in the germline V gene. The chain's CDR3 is CASATGGGTYEQYF. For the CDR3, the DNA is TGTGCCAGTGCCACCGGCGGGGGAACCTACGAGCAGTACTTC.

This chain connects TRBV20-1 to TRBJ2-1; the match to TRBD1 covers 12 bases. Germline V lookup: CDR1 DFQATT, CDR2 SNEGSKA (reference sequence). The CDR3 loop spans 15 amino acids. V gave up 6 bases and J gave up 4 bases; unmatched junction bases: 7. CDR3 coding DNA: TGCAGTGCCTCCGGGGGACAGGGGGCTTACAATGAGCAGTTCTTC. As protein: CSASGGQGAYNEQFF.

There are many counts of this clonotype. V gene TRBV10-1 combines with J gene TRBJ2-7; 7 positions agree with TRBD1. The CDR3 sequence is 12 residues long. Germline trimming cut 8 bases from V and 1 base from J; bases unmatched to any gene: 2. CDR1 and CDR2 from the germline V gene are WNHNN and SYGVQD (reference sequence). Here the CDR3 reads CASSTGSYEQYF. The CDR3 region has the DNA TGCGCCAGCTCGACAGGGTCCTACGAGCAGTACTTC.

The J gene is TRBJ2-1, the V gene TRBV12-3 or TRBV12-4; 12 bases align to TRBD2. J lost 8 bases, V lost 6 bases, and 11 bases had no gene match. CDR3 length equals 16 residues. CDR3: CASSRRTSGDGDEQFF. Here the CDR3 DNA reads TGTGCCAGCAGCCGACGGACTAGCGGGGATGGGGATGAGCAGTTCTTC.

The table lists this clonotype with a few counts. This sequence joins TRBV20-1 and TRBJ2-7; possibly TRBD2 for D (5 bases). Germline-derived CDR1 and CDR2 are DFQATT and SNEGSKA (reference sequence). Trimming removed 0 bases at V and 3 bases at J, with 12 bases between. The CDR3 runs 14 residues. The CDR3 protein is CSARDRRDLYEQYF. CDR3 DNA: TGCAGTGCTAGAGATCGTCGGGATCTCTACGAGCAGTACTTC.

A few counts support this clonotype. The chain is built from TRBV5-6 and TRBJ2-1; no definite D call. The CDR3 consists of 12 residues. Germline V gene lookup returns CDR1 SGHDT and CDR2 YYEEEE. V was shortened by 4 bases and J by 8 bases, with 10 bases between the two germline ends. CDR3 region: CASSRIRDEQFF. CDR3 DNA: TGTGCCAGCAGCCGGATCCGGGATGAGCAGTTCTTC.

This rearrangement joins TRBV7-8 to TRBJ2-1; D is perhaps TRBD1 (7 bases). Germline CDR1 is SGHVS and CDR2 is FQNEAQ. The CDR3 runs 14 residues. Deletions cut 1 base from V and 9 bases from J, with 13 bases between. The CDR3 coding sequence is TGTGCCAGCAGCTTAGGTCAGGGGGGCACTGAGCAGTTCTTC. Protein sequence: CASSLGQGGTEQFF.

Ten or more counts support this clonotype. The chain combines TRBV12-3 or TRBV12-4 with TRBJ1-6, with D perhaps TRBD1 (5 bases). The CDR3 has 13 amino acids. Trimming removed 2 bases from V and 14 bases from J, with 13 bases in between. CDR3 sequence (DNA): TGTGCCAGCAGTTTACTCGGGGCTCTGGCCCTCCACTTT. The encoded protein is CASSLLGALALHF.

The CDR3 sequence is CASSQAPSGPYEQYF. CDR3 nucleotide sequence: TGTGCCAGCAGCCAAGCGCCTAGCGGGCCCTACGAGCAGTACTTC. The V call is TRBV4-2, the J call TRBJ2-7; 8 positions agree with TRBD2. V dropped 1 base and J dropped 2; count of bases not matched to a gene: 4. This CDR3 is built from 15 residues. CDR1 is LGHNA, CDR2 YNFKEQ, per germline.

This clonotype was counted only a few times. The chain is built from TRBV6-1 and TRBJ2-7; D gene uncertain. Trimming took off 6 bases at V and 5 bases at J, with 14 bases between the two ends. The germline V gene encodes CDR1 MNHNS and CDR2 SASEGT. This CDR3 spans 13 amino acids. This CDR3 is CASRIPVGHEQYF. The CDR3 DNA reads TGTGCCAGCAGAATACCCGTCGGCCACGAGCAGTACTTC.

The DNA for the CDR3 is TGTGCAAGTCGCTTAGCTGTCGGACACCCATATGGCTACAATGAGCAGTTCTTC. Translated, it gives CASRLAVGHPYGYNEQFF. This chain uses TRBV12-2 with TRBJ2-1; no check of the table's D call, TRBD1, against the DNA was made. TRBV12-2 represents a pseudogene. The CDR3 runs to 18 residues.

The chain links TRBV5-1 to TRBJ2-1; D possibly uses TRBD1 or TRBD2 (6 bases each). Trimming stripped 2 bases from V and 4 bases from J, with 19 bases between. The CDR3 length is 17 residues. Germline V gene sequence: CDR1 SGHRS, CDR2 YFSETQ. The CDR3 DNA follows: TGCGCCAGCAGCTTATGGGGGGCCCCCCTCTCTTACAATGAGCAGTTCTTC. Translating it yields CASSLWGAPLSYNEQFF.

CDR3 amino acids: CASRFKETTYEQYF. The CDR3 DNA is TGTGCCAGCAGGTTTAAGGAGACAACCTACGAGCAGTACTTC. The chain has TRBV2 and TRBJ2-7; D is unclear. This CDR3 region has 14 residues. Trimming pared 6 bases from V and 2 bases from J, leaving 14 bases between. Germline CDR1 is SNHLY and CDR2 is FYNNEI.

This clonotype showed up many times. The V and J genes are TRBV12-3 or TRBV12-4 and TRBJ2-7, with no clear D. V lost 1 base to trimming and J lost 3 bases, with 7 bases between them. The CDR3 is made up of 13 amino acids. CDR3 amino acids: CASSLERHYEQYF. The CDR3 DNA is TGTGCCAGCAGTTTAGAAAGGCACTACGAGCAGTACTTC.

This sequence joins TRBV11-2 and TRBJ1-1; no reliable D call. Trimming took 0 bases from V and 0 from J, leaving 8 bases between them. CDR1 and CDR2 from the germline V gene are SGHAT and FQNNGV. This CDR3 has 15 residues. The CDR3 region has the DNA TGTGCCAGCAGCTTAGATCCGCCGTTGAACACTGAAGCTTTCTTT. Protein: CASSLDPPLNTEAFF.

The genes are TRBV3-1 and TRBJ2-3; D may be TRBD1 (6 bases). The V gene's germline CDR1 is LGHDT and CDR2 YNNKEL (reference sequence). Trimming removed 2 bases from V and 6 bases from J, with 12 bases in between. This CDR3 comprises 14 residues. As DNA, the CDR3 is TGTGCCAGCAGCCAAAACAGGGCACCGGATACGCAGTATTTT. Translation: CASSQNRAPDTQYF.

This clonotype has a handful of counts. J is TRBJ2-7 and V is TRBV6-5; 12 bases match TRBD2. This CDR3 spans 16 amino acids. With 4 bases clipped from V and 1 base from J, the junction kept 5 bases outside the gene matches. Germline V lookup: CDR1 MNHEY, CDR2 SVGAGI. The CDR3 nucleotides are TGTGCCAGCAGTTCAGAACTAGCGGGGGGATCCTACGAGCAGTACTTC. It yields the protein CASSSELAGGSYEQYF.

The CDR3: CASSSDLRSGQLPYEQYF. The CDR3 DNA reads TGTGCCAGCAGTTCAGACCTACGATCTGGACAGCTTCCCTACGAGCAGTACTTC. The chain links TRBV28 to TRBJ2-7; a weak D match, TRBD1 (6 bases). V lost 4 bases and J 2 bases, leaving 24 bases between the germline ends. The CDR3 length is 18 residues. Germline loops: CDR1 MDHEN, CDR2 SYDVKM.

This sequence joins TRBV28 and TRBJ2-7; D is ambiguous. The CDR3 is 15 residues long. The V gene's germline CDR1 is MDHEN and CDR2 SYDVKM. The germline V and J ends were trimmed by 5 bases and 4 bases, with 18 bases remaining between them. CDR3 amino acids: CASSENSYSDYEQYF. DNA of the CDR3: TGTGCCAGCAGTGAGAACTCCTATTCGGATTACGAGCAGTACTTC.

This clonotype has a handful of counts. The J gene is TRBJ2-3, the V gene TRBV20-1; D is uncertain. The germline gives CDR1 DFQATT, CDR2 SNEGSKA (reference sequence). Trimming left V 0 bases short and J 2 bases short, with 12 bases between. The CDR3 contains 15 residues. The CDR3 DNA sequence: TGCAGTGCTAGAGAGGGCACTACCACCACAGATACGCAGTATTTT. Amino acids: CSAREGTTTTDTQYF.

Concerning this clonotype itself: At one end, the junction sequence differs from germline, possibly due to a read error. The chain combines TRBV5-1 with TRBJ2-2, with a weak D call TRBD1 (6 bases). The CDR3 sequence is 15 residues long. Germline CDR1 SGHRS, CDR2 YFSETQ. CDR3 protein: CASSSGTTNTGELVF. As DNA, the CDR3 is TGCGCCAGCAGCTCCGGGACAACGAACACCGGGGAGCTGGTTTTT.

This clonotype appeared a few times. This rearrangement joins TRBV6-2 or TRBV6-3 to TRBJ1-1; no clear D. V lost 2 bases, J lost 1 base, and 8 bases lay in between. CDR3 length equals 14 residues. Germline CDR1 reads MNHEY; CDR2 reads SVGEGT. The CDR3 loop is CASSYVGGNTEAFF. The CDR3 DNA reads TGTGCCAGCAGTTACGTCGGCGGGAACACTGAAGCTTTCTTT.